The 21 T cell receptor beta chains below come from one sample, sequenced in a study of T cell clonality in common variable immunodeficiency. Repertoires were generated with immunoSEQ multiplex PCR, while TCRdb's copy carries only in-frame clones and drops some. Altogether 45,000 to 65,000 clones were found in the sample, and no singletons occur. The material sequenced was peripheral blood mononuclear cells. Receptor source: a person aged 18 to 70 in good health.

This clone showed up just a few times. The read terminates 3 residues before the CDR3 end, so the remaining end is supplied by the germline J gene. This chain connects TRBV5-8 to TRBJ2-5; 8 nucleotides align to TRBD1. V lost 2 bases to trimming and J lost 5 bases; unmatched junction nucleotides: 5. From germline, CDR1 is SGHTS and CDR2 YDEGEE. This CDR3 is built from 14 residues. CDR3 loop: CASSFGQGLETQYF. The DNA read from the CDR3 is TGTGCCAGCAGCTTCGGACAGGGCTTGGAGACC.

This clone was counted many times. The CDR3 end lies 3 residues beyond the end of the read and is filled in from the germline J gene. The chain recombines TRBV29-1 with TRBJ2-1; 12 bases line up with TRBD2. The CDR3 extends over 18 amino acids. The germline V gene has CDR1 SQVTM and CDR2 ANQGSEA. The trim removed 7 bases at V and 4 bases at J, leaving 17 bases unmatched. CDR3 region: CSALPRTAGLAGYNEQFF. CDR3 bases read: TGCAGCGCCCTACCTCGGACCGCCGGACTAGCGGGATACAATGAG.

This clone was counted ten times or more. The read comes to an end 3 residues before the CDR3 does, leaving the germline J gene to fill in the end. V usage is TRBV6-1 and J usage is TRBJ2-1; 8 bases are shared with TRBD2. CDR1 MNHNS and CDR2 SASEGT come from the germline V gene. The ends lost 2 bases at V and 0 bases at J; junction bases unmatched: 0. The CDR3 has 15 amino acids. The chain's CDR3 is CASSERGGSYNEQFF. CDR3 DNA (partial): TGTGCCAGCAGTGAACGGGGGGGCTCCTACAATGAG.

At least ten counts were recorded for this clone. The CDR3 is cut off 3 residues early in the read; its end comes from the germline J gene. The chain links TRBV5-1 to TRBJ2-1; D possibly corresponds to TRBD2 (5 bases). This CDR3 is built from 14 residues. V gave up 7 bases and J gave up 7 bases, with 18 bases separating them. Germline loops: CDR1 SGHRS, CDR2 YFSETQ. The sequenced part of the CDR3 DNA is TGCGCCAGCCCCCAAGGGCGGGCCGGAAATGAG. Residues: CASPQGRAGNE. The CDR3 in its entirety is CASPQGRAGNEQFF.

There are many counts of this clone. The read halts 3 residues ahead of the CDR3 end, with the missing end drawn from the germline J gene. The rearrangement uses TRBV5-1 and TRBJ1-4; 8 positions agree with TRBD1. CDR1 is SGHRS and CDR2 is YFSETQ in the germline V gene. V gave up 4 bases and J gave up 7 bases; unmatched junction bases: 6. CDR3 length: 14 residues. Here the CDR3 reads CASSLDREREKLFF. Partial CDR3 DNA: TGCGCCAGCAGCCTGGACAGGGAGCGTGAAAAA.

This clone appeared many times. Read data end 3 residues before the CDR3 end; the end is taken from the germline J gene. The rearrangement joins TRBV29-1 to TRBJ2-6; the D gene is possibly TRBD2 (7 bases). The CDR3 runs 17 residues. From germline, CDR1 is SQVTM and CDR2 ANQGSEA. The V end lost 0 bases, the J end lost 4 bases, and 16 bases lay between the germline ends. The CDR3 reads CSVEDRAGAPGANVLTF. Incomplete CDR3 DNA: TGCAGCGTTGAAGATCGGGCGGGGGCGCCCGGGGCCAACGTC.

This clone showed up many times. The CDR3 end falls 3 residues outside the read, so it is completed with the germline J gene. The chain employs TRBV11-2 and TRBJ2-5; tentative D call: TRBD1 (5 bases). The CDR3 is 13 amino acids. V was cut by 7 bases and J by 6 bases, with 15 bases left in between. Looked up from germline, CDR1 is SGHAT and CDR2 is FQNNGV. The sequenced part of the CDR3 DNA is TGTGCCAGCAAGGCAGGGATGTCGAAGACC. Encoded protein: CASKAGMSKT. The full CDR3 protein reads CASKAGMSKTQYF.

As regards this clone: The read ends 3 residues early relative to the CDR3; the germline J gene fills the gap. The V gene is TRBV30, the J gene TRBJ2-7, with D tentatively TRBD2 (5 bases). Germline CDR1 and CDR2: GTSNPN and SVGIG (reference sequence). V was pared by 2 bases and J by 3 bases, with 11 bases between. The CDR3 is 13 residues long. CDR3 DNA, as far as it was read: TGTGCCTGGAGTCGGGCGGGTTTCTACGAG. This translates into CAWSRAGFYE. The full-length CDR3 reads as CAWSRAGFYEQYF.

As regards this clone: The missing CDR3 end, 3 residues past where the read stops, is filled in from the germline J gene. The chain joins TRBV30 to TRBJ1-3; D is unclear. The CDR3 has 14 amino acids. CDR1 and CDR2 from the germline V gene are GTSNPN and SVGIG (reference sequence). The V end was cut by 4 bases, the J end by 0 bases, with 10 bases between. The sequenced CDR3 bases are TGTGCCTGGAAAAGAATTAGCTCTGGAAACACC. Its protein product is CAWKRISSGNT. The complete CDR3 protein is CAWKRISSGNTIYF.

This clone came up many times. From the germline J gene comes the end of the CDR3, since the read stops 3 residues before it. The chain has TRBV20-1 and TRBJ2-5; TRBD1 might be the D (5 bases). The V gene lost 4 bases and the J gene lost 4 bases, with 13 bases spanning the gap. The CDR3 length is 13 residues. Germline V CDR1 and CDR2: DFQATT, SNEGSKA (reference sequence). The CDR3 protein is CSATGQILETQYF. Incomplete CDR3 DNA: TGCAGTGCTACTGGACAAATTTTAGAGACC.

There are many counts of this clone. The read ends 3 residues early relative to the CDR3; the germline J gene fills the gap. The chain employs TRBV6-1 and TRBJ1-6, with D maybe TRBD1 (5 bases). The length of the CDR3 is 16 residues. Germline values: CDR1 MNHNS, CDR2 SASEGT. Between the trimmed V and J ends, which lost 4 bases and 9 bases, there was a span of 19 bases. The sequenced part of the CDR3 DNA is TGTGCCAGCAGTGGGGGTAATGCTGGGGCCGGTTCACCC. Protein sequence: CASSGGNAGAGSP. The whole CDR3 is CASSGGNAGAGSPLHF.

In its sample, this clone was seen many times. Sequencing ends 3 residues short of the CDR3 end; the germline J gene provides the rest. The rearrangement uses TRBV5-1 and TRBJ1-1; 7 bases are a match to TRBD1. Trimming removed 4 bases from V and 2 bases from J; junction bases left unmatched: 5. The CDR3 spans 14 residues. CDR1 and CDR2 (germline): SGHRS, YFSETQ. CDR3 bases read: TGCGCCAGCAGCCCCGGGACAGCCAACACTGAA. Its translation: CASSPGTANTE. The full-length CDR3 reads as CASSPGTANTEAFF. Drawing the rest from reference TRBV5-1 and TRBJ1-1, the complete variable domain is KAGVTQTPRYLIKTRGQQVTLSCSPISGHRSVSWYQQTPGQGLQFLFEYFSETQRNKGNFPGRFSGRQFSNSRSEMNVSTLELGDSALYLCASSPGTANTEAFFGQGTRLTVV.

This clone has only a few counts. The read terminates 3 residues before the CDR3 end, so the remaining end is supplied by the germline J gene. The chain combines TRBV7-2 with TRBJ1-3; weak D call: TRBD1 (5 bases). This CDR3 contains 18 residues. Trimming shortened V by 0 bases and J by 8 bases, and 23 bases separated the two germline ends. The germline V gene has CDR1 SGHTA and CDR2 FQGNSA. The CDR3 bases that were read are TGTGCCAGCAGCTTAGCGCGGCAGGCGGGGGGTACGGGGGACACC. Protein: CASSLARQAGGTGDT. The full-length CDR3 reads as CASSLARQAGGTGDTIYF. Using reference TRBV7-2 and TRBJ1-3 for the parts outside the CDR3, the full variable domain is GAGVSQSPSNKVTEKGKDVELRCDPISGHTALYWYRQSLGQGLEFLIYFQGNSAPDKSGLPSDRFSAERTGGSVSTLTIQRTQQEDSAVYLCASSLARQAGGTGDTIYFGEGSWLTVV.

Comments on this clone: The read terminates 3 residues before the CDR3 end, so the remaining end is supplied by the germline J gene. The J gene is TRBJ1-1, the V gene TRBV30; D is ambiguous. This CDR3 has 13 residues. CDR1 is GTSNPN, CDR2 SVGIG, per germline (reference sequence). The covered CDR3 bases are TGTGCTTGGCAGCGACCCTGGGTGACTGAA. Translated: CAWQRPWVTE. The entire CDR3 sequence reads CAWQRPWVTEAFF.

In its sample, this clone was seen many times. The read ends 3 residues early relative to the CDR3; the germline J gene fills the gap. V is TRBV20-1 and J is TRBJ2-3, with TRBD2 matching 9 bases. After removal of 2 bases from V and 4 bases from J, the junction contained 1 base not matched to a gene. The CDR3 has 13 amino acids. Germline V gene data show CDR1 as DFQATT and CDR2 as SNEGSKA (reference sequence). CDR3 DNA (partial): TGCAGTGCTAGAACTAGCGGGTCAGATACG. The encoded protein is CSARTSGSDT. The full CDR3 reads CSARTSGSDTQYF.

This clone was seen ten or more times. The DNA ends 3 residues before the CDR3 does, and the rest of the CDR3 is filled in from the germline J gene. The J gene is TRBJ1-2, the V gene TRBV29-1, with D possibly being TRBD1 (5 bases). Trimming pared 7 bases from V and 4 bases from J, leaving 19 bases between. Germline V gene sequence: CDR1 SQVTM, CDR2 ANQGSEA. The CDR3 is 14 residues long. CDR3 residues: CSAEAGSGGYGYTF. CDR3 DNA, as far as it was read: TGCAGCGCAGAAGCAGGGTCCGGCGGCTATGGC.

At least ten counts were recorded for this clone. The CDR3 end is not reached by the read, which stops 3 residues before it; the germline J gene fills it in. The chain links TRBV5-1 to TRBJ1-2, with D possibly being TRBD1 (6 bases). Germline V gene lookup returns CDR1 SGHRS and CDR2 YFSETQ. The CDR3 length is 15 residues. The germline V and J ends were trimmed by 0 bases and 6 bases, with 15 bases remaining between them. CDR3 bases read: TGCGCCAGCAGCTTGGCCGTTAGTACAGGGAATGGC. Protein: CASSLAVSTGNG. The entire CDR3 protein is CASSLAVSTGNGYTF.

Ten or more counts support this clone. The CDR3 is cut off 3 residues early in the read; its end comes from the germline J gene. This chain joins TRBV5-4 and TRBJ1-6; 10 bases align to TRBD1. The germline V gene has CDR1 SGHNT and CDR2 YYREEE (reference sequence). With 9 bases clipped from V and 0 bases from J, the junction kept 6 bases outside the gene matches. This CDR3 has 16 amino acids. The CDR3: CATRQGAGSYNSPLHF. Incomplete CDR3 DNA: TGTGCCACCCGACAGGGGGCTGGCTCCTATAATTCACCC. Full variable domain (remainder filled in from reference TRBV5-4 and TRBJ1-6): ETGVTQSPTHLIKTRGQQVTLRCSSQSGHNTVSWYQQALGQGPQFIFQYYREEENGRGNFPPRFSGLQFPNYSSELNVNALELDDSALYLCATRQGAGSYNSPLHFGNGTRLTVT.

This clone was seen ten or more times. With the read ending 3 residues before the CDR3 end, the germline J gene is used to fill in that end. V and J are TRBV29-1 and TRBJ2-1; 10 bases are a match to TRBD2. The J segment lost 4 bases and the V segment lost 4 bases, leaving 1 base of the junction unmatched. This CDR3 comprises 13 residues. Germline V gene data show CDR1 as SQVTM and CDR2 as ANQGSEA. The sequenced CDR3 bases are TGCAGCGTTGCTAGCGGGGGATACAATGAG. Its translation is CSVASGGYNE. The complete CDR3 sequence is CSVASGGYNEQFF.

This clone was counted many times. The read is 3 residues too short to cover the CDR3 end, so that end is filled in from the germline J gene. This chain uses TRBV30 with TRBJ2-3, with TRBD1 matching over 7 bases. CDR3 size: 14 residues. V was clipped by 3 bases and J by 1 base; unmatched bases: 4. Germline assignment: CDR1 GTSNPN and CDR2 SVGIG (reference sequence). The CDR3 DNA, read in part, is TGTGCCTGGAGCCGGGGACAGCGCACAGATACG. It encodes CAWSRGQRTDT. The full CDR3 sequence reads CAWSRGQRTDTQYF.

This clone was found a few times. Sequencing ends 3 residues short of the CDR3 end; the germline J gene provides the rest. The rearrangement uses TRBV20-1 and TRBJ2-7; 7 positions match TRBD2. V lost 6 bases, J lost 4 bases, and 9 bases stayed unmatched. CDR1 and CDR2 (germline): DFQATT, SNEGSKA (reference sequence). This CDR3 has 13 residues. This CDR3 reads CSARTRVDYEQYF. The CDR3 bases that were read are TGCAGTGCCCGGACTAGGGTTGATTACGAG.